The 29 T cell receptor beta chains presented below share a single source sample, sequenced in a study of blood T cell repertoires in COVID-19. Assay used: immunoSEQ multiplex PCR; TCRdb lists only in-frame clones, some missing. The table includes 150,000 to 180,000 clones, about 85% detected once. Sequencing used peripheral blood. Receptors originate from a man in his 60s with COVID-19, enrolled during active disease.

This chain links TRBV2 with TRBJ2-7; 10 nucleotides match TRBD1. The germline gives CDR1 SNHLY, CDR2 FYNNEI. The length of the CDR3 is 15 residues. Trimming at V came to 6 bases and at J to 5 bases, leaving 10 bases not matched to a gene. The CDR3 DNA reads as TGTGCCAGCAGGGGACAGGGGAACGTGGTCCACGAGCAGTACTTC. This translates into CASRGQGNVVHEQYF.

The chain carries TRBV5-4 and TRBJ1-2; TRBD1 matches 7 bases. This CDR3 region has 16 residues. Germline V gene sequence: CDR1 SGHNT, CDR2 YYREEE (reference sequence). The J segment lost 1 base and the V segment lost 0 bases, leaving 6 bases of the junction unmatched. The DNA of the CDR3 is TGTGCCAGCAGCTTGGCCACAGGACAGGTTAACTATGGCTACACCTTC. Translated: CASSLATGQVNYGYTF. The full variable domain, completed using reference TRBV5-4 and TRBJ1-2, is ETGVTQSPTHLIKTRGQQVTLRCSSQSGHNTVSWYQQALGQGPQFIFQYYREEENGRGNFPPRFSGLQFPNYSSELNVNALELDDSALYLCASSLATGQVNYGYTFGSGTRLTVV.

The chain carries TRBV5-1 and TRBJ1-4; the match to TRBD1 covers 7 bases. The ends lost 4 bases at V and 1 base at J; junction bases unmatched: 4. Germline V gives CDR1 SGHRS, CDR2 YFSETQ. The CDR3 is 15 amino acids. The CDR3 loop is CASSPRQGTNEKLFF. CDR3 DNA sequence: TGCGCCAGCAGCCCTAGACAGGGAACTAATGAAAAACTGTTTTTT.

The chain recombines TRBV18 with TRBJ1-2; tentatively, D is TRBD1 (6 bases). The CDR3 totals 17 residues. The V gene's germline CDR1 is KGHSH and CDR2 LQKENI. V was pared by 3 bases and J by 13 bases, with 30 bases between. The CDR3 is CASSPPGTYIELGGLTF. DNA of the CDR3: TGTGCCAGCTCACCTCCCGGGACATATATCGAATTAGGTGGTCTCACCTTC.

The chain uses TRBV6-2 or TRBV6-3 and TRBJ2-5; the D is unclear. Germline assignment: CDR1 MNHEY and CDR2 SVGEGT. There are 14 residues in the CDR3. V lost 4 bases and J lost 3, with 12 bases in between. CDR3 bases: TGTGCCAGCAGTTCCTTTAATGCGGAAGAGACCCAGTACTTC. Protein product: CASSSFNAEETQYF.

V is TRBV6-2 or TRBV6-3 and J is TRBJ2-3; D unresolved. The CDR3 covers 12 residues. Trimming took off 5 bases at V and 4 bases at J, with 7 bases between the two ends. The germline CDR1 and CDR2 sequences are MNHEY and SVGEGT. The CDR3: CASSQTADTQYF. Written as DNA, the CDR3 is TGTGCCAGCAGTCAAACAGCAGATACGCAGTATTTT.

The chain has TRBV25-1 and TRBJ2-1; TRBD1 matches 7 bases. This CDR3 spans 15 amino acids. CDR1 MGHDK and CDR2 SYGVNS come from the germline V gene. Trimming removed 5 bases from V and 2 bases from J; junction bases left unmatched: 6. The CDR3 DNA follows: TGTGCCAGCAGTCAAACAGGGGTAACCTACAATGAGCAGTTCTTC. Residues: CASSQTGVTYNEQFF. Together with reference TRBV25-1 and TRBJ2-1, the CDR3 gives the full variable domain: EADIYQTPRYLVIGTGKKITLECSQTMGHDKMYWYQQDPGMELHLIHYSYGVNSTEKGDLSSESTVSRIRTEHFPLTLESARPSHTSQYLCASSQTGVTYNEQFFGPGTRLTVL.

Only a few counts were recorded for this clone. The chain joins TRBV7-2 to TRBJ1-1; no definite D call. The CDR3 consists of 16 residues. Per the germline V gene, CDR1 is SGHTA and CDR2 is FQGNSA. V gave up 4 bases and J gave up 3 bases, with 18 bases separating them. CDR3 region: CASSSKPTGAYTEAFF. CDR3 nucleotide sequence: TGTGCCAGCAGCTCAAAACCCACCGGAGCTTACACTGAAGCTTTCTTT. Supplemented by reference TRBV7-2 and TRBJ1-1, the full variable domain reads GAGVSQSPSNKVTEKGKDVELRCDPISGHTALYWYRQSLGQGLEFLIYFQGNSAPDKSGLPSDRFSAERTGGSVSTLTIQRTQQEDSAVYLCASSSKPTGAYTEAFFGQGTRLTVV.

The chain links TRBV4-3 to TRBJ2-1; no definite D call. V dropped 0 bases and J dropped 0 bases, with 21 bases sitting between them. This CDR3 is 20 amino acids long. Germline V lookup: CDR1 LGHNA, CDR2 YSLEER. CDR3 nucleotide sequence: TGCGCCAGCAGCCAAGATGGGCTACCCAGGTATATTAGCTCCTACAATGAGCAGTTCTTC. This translates into CASSQDGLPRYISSYNEQFF.

This clone has only one observation. This rearrangement joins TRBV10-1 to TRBJ2-3, with D possibly matching TRBD1 (6 bases). The CDR3 is made up of 13 amino acids. CDR1 is WNHNN, CDR2 SYGVQD, per germline (reference sequence). The V end was cut by 10 bases, the J end by 2 bases, with 13 bases between. The CDR3 loop is CATPGHTTDTQYF. In DNA, the CDR3 is TGCGCCACCCCGGGACACACCACAGATACGCAGTATTTT.

The chain employs TRBV5-1 and TRBJ1-1; 9 bases align to TRBD1. Germline V gives CDR1 SGHRS, CDR2 YFSETQ. J lost 6 bases, V lost 4 bases, and 13 bases had no gene match. The CDR3 has 16 amino acids. DNA for the CDR3: TGCGCCAGCAGCCCTATCGGAGACACAGGGGGCTCTGAAGCTTTCTTT. This codes for CASSPIGDTGGSEAFF. The variable domain in full, completed from reference TRBV5-1 and TRBJ1-1, reads KAGVTQTPRYLIKTRGQQVTLSCSPISGHRSVSWYQQTPGQGLQFLFEYFSETQRNKGNFPGRFSGRQFSNSRSEMNVSTLELGDSALYLCASSPIGDTGGSEAFFGQGTRLTVV.

The rearrangement joins TRBV27 to TRBJ2-7, with 7 bases identical to TRBD1. The J segment lost 2 bases and the V segment lost 5 bases, leaving 9 bases of the junction unmatched. Germline V gives CDR1 MNHEY, CDR2 SMNVEV (reference sequence). CDR3 size: 15 residues. CDR3: CASSDTGTVPYEQYF. For the CDR3, the DNA is TGTGCCAGCAGTGATACCGGGACAGTCCCCTACGAGCAGTACTTC.

In its sample, this clone was seen once. The gene calls are TRBV24-1 and TRBJ2-3, with 12 nucleotides matching TRBD2. J lost 0 bases, V lost 3 bases, and 6 bases had no gene match. The CDR3 has 18 amino acids. Germline-derived CDR1 and CDR2 are KGHDR and SFDVKD. In DNA, the CDR3 is TGTGCCACCAGTGATCAACTCGGGACTAGCGGGAGCACAGATACGCAGTATTTT. Amino acid sequence: CATSDQLGTSGSTDTQYF.

The chain joins TRBV7-9 to TRBJ2-2, with D maybe TRBD1 (5 bases). The CDR3 totals 14 residues. The V gene lost 4 bases and the J gene lost 2 bases, with 8 bases spanning the gap. Germline CDR1 is SEHNR and CDR2 is FQNEAQ (reference sequence). This chain's CDR3 is CASSSDSNTGELFF. As DNA, the CDR3 is TGTGCCAGCAGCTCCGACAGCAACACCGGGGAGCTGTTTTTT.

The CDR3 region has the DNA TGTGCCAGCAGCTTAGCAGGGGGTCCCTACGAGCAGTACTTC. Its translation: CASSLAGGPYEQYF. This chain joins TRBV11-3 and TRBJ2-7; 7 bases map to TRBD1. CDR3 length: 14 residues. In germline, CDR1 is SGHNT, CDR2 YENEEA. The V gene end was trimmed by 1 base and the J gene end by 2 bases; junction bases not matched to a gene: 2.

This clone was counted once. Here the CDR3 reads CASSFRGRSTDTQYF. The CDR3 DNA reads as TGTGCCAGCAGCTTTCGGGGGAGAAGCACAGATACGCAGTATTTT. V gene TRBV13 combines with J gene TRBJ2-3, with a possible D match to TRBD2 (6 bases). V was clipped by 3 bases and J by 0 bases, with 10 bases between them. Germline V gives CDR1 PRHDT, CDR2 FYEKMQ (reference sequence). The CDR3 sequence is 15 residues long. Looking up the rest from reference TRBV13 and TRBJ2-3 gives the full variable domain: AAGVIQSPRHLIKEKRETATLKCYPIPRHDTVYWYQQGPGQDPQFLISFYEKMQSDKGSIPDRFSAQQFSDYHSELNMSSLELGDSALYFCASSFRGRSTDTQYFGPGTRLTVL.

This sequence joins TRBV6-4 and TRBJ2-1, with TRBD2 matching 9 bases. CDR3 length equals 14 residues. With V trimmed by 3 bases and J by 6 bases, 3 bases remained unmatched. Germline V gene data show CDR1 as MRHNA and CDR2 as SNTAGT. CDR3 residues: CASSEREGLNEQFF. Here the CDR3 DNA reads TGTGCCAGCAGTGAGCGGGAGGGCCTCAATGAGCAGTTCTTC.

The rearrangement joins TRBV24-1 to TRBJ2-6, with a possible D match to TRBD2 (8 bases). The CDR3 length is 17 residues. Germline values: CDR1 KGHDR, CDR2 SFDVKD. V lost 3 bases, J lost 2 bases, and 13 bases lay in between. CDR3 amino acids: CATSDHSGTAGANVLTF. The CDR3 coding sequence is TGTGCCACCAGTGATCATAGCGGGACAGCTGGGGCCAACGTCCTGACTTTC.

This rearrangement joins TRBV2 to TRBJ2-7; 9 nucleotides align to TRBD1. The germline gives CDR1 SNHLY, CDR2 FYNNEI. CDR3 size: 16 residues. After removal of 4 bases from V and 6 bases from J, the junction contained 13 bases not matched to a gene. This chain's CDR3 is CASSATIGQGNREQYF. The CDR3 bases are TGTGCCAGCAGTGCCACGATAGGACAGGGGAACCGCGAGCAGTACTTC.

This clone was observed once. The chain uses TRBV5-8 and TRBJ1-1, with D unclear. Between the trimmed V and J ends, which lost 2 bases and 11 bases, there was a span of 10 bases. The germline gives CDR1 SGHTS, CDR2 YDEGEE. This CDR3 is 11 amino acids long. Here the CDR3 reads CASSFAGRAFF. CDR3 DNA: TGTGCCAGCAGCTTCGCGGGAAGGGCTTTCTTT.

V usage is TRBV19 and J usage is TRBJ2-1, with 10 bases that match TRBD2. Germline V CDR1 and CDR2: LNHDA, SQIVND (reference sequence). The trim removed 2 bases at V and 6 bases at J, leaving 4 bases unmatched. This CDR3 is built from 15 residues. The DNA of the CDR3 is TGTGCCAGTAGTATATGGGGACTAGCGCTCAATGAGCAGTTCTTC. Amino acids: CASSIWGLALNEQFF.

The V call is TRBV3-1 (or the pseudogene TRBV3-2), the J call TRBJ1-5; 10 bases align to TRBD1. Trimming removed 2 bases from V and 8 bases from J; junction bases left unmatched: 9. Germline assignment: CDR1 LGHDT and CDR2 YNNKEL (reference sequence). The CDR3 length is 16 residues. CDR3: CASSQKAGQGIKPQHF. The CDR3 DNA sequence: TGTGCCAGCAGCCAAAAGGCGGGACAGGGGATTAAGCCCCAGCATTTT.

This clone has more than one count but fewer than ten. The genes are TRBV27 and TRBJ1-6; TRBD1 is a possible D gene (5 bases). The germline CDR1 and CDR2 sequences are MNHEY and SMNVEV (reference sequence). Deletions cut 3 bases from V and 7 bases from J, with 13 bases between. CDR3 length: 15 amino acids. CDR3 in amino acids: CASSLLPQVNSPLHF. CDR3 DNA sequence: TGTGCCAGCAGTTTGCTTCCACAGGTGAATTCACCCCTCCACTTT.

The gene calls are TRBV2 and TRBJ2-7, with D maybe TRBD2 (5 bases). This CDR3 comprises 14 residues. V was trimmed by 3 bases and J by 0 bases, leaving 9 bases between them. From germline, CDR1 is SNHLY and CDR2 FYNNEI. The CDR3 spells CASSDLGSSYEQYF. The CDR3 nucleotides are TGTGCCAGCAGTGATCTGGGGAGCTCCTACGAGCAGTACTTC.

V and J are TRBV11-3 and TRBJ1-2; D is uncertain. The germline V and J ends were trimmed by 1 base and 5 bases, with 14 bases remaining between them. The CDR3 loop spans 15 amino acids. CDR1 and CDR2 from the germline V gene are SGHNT and YENEEA. The CDR3 nucleotides read TGTGCCAGCAGCTTAGCGGGGAGCTACTCTTATGGCTACACCTTC. Translating gives CASSLAGSYSYGYTF.

The CDR3 protein is CASSLAAGLNEQFF. The CDR3 nucleotides are TGCGCCAGCAGCTTGGCCGCAGGGTTGAATGAGCAGTTCTTC. This sequence joins TRBV5-1 and TRBJ2-1; D perhaps matches TRBD1 (5 bases). Looked up from germline, CDR1 is SGHRS and CDR2 is YFSETQ. The CDR3 has 14 amino acids. V shed 0 bases and J shed 7 bases, with 11 bases lying between them.

The rearrangement joins TRBV5-4 to TRBJ1-1; D gene ambiguous. Trimming stripped 0 bases from V and 1 base from J, with 7 bases between. This CDR3 spans 14 amino acids. Germline-derived CDR1 and CDR2 are SGHNT and YYREEE (reference sequence). DNA for the CDR3: TGTGCCAGCAGCTTGGGGGAGGGGAACACTGAAGCTTTCTTT. Its translation: CASSLGEGNTEAFF.

By share, this clone counts as medium-sized. This chain connects TRBV6-2 or TRBV6-3 to TRBJ2-7, with D hard to call. The CDR3 is 14 residues long. Germline CDR1 reads MNHEY; CDR2 reads SVGEGT. V lost 3 bases to trimming and J lost 4 bases, with 13 bases between them. The CDR3 loop is CASSYFGFGYEQYF. The CDR3 DNA reads TGTGCCAGCAGTTATTTCGGGTTCGGGTACGAGCAGTACTTC.

The chain uses TRBV4-2 and TRBJ2-5; 10 bases match TRBD1. V dropped 3 bases and J dropped 3; count of bases not matched to a gene: 4. The length of the CDR3 is 15 residues. CDR1 and CDR2 (germline): LGHNA, YNFKEQ. CDR3 DNA: TGTGCCAGCAGCCAGGGTGGGACAGGGGAAGAGACCCAGTACTTC. This gives the protein CASSQGGTGEETQYF.